This T cell receptor (beta chain) was sequenced in a study of human T cells and chemical hapten exposure. TCRdb re-called the RACE reads through MiXCR, storing one row per CDR3 protein. The table lists approximately 260,000 distinct CDR3 sequences, 7.5% to 8% of them singletons, with more than 0.95% in the top ten. Points from the study as a whole: The formation of large CDR3 similarity clusters by expanded TCRs significantly exceeded that of controls.

V lost 0 bases and J lost 4, with 3 bases in between. This CDR3 comprises 13 residues. Germline V gene lookup returns CDR1 LGHDT and CDR2 YNNKEL (reference sequence). The time point here: pre-sensitization, week 0. The treatment here: therapeutic diphenylcyclopropenone sensitization with weekly scalp DPC. Concerning this clonotype: What it binds is not known.

This chain joins TRBV3-1 and TRBJ1-4; D call uncertain. Sequencing used whole blood, obtained in connection with sensitization to the hapten diphenylcyclopropenone (DPC). The sequence was obtained from a man between 18 and 35 years old with alopecia areata. Some clones in this sample may be carry-over from other donors' samples. The CDR3 loop is CASSQDSNEKLFF. Here the CDR3 DNA reads TGTGCCAGCAGCCAAGACAGTAATGAAAAACTGTTTTTT.